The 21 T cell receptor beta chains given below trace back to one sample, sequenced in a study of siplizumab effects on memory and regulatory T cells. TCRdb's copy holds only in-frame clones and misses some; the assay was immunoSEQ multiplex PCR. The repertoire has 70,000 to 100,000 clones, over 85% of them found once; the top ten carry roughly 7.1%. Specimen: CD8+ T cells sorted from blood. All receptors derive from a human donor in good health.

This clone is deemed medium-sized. CDR3 amino acids: CASSDSLGGASGELFF. CDR3 nucleotide sequence: TGTGCCAGCAGTGATAGCCTTGGGGGCGCGAGCGGGGAGCTGTTTTTT. The chain is built from TRBV6-1 and TRBJ2-2; D perhaps matches TRBD1 (6 bases). Trimming removed 3 bases from V and 7 bases from J, with 18 bases in between. This CDR3 contains 16 residues. Germline V lookup: CDR1 MNHNS, CDR2 SASEGT.

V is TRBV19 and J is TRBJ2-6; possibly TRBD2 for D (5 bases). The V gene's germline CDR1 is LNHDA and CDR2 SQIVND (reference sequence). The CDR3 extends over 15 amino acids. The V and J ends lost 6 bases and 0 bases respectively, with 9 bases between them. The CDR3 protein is CASRDGDSGANVLTF. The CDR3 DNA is TGTGCCAGTAGAGACGGGGACTCTGGGGCCAACGTCCTGACTTTC.

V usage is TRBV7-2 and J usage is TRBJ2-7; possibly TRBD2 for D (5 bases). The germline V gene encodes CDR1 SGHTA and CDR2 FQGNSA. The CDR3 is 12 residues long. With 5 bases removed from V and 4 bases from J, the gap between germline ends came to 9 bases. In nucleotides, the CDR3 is TGTGCCAGCAGCCTAGGGAGTTACGAGCAGTACTTC. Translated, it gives CASSLGSYEQYF.

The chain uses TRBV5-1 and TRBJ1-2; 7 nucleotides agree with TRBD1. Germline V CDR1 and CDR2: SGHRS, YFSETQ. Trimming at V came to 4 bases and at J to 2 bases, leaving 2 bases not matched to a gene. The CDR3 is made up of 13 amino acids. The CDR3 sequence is CASSGTENYGYTF. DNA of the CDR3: TGCGCCAGCAGCGGGACAGAGAACTATGGCTACACCTTC.

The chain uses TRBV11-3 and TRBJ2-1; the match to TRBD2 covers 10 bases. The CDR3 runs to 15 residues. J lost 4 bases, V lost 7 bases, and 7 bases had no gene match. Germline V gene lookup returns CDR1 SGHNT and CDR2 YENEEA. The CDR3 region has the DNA TGTGCCAGCACCCACGGGACTAGCGCATACAATGAGCAGTTCTTC. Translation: CASTHGTSAYNEQFF.

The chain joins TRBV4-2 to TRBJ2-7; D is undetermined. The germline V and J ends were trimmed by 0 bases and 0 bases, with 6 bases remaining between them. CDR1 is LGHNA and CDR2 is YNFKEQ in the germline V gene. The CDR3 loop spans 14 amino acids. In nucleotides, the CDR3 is TGTGCCAGCAGCCAAGATAGTAGCTCCTACGAGCAGTACTTC. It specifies CASSQDSSSYEQYF.

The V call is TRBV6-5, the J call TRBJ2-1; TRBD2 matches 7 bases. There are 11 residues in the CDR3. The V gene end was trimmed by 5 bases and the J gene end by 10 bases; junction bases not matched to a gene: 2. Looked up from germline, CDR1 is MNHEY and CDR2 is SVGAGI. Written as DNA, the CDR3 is TGTGCCAGCAGTGAAGCGGGGGAGCAGTTCTTC. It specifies CASSEAGEQFF.

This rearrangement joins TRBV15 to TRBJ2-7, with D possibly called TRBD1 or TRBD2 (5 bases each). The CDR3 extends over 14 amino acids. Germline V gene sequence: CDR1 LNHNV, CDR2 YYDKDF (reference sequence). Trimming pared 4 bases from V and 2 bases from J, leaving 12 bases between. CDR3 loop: CATSTRDPTYEQYF. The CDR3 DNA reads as TGTGCCACCAGCACCCGGGACCCTACCTACGAGCAGTACTTC.

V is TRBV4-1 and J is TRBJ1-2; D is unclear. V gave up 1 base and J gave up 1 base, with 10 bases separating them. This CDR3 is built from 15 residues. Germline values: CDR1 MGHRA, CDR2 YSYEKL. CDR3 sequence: CASSQGTHLNYGYTF. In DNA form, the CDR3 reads TGCGCCAGCAGCCAAGGGACGCACCTTAACTATGGCTACACCTTC.

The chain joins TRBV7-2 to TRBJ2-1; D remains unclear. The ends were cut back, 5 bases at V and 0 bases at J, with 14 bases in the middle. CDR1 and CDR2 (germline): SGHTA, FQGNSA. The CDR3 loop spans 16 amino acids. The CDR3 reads CASSPLLFSSYNEQFF. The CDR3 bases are TGTGCCAGCAGCCCTCTCCTTTTCAGCTCCTACAATGAGCAGTTCTTC. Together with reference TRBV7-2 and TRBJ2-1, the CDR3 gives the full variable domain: GAGVSQSPSNKVTEKGKDVELRCDPISGHTALYWYRQSLGQGLEFLIYFQGNSAPDKSGLPSDRFSAERTGGSVSTLTIQRTQQEDSAVYLCASSPLLFSSYNEQFFGPGTRLTVL.

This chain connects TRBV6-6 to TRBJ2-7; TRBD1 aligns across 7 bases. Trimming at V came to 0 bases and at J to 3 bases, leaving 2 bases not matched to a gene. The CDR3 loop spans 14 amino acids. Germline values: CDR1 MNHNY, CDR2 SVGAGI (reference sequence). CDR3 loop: CASSYSPGGYEQYF. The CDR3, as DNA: TGTGCCAGCAGTTACTCGCCAGGGGGCTACGAGCAGTACTTC.

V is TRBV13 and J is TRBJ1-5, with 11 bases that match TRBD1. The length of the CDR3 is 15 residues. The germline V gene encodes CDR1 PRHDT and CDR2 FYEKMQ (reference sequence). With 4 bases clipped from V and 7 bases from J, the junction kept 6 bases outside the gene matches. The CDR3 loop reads CASSYGTGGRQPQHF. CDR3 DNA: TGTGCCAGCAGCTACGGGACAGGGGGAAGACAGCCCCAGCATTTT.

The CDR3 region has the DNA TGTGCCAGCAGCACCACGGATTATGATACGCAGTATTTT. It is translated as CASSTTDYDTQYF. The chain uses TRBV7-8 and TRBJ2-3; D gene ambiguous. With 5 bases removed from V and 6 bases from J, the gap between germline ends came to 12 bases. The CDR3 contains 13 residues. Per the germline V gene, CDR1 is SGHVS and CDR2 is FQNEAQ. Combining the CDR3 with reference TRBV7-8 and TRBJ2-3 gives the whole variable domain GAGVSQSPRYKVAKRGQDVALRCDPISGHVSLFWYQQALGQGPEFLTYFQNEAQLDKSGLPSDRFFAERPEGSVSTLKIQRTQQEDSAVYLCASSTTDYDTQYFGPGTRLTVL.

The CDR3 loop is CASSGGQGSYNEQFF. In nucleotides, the CDR3 is TGTGCCAGCAGCGGAGGACAGGGCTCCTACAATGAGCAGTTCTTC. The chain carries TRBV5-6 and TRBJ2-1, with 8 bases aligning to TRBD1. V gave up 4 bases and J gave up 0 bases; unmatched junction bases: 3. This CDR3 has 15 amino acids. The V gene's germline CDR1 is SGHDT and CDR2 YYEEEE.

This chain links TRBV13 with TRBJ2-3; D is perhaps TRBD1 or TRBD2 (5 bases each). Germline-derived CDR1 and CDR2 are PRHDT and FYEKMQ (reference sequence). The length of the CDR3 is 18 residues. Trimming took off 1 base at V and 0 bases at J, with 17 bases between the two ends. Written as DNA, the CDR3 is TGTGCCAGCAGCTTAGTTCGGGGCAGCGGTCCTAGCACAGATACGCAGTATTTT. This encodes CASSLVRGSGPSTDTQYF.

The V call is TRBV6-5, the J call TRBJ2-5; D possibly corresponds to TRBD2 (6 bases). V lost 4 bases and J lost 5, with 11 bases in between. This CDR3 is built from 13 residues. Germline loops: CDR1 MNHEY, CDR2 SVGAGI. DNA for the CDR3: TGTGCCAGCAGTTCCGACGGAGGGGAGACCCAGTACTTC. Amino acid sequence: CASSSDGGETQYF.

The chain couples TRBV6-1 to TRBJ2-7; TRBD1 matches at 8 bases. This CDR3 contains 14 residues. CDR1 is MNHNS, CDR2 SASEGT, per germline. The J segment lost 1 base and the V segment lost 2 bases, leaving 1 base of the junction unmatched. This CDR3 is CASSEWTGSYEQYF. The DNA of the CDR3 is TGTGCCAGCAGTGAATGGACAGGGTCCTACGAGCAGTACTTC.

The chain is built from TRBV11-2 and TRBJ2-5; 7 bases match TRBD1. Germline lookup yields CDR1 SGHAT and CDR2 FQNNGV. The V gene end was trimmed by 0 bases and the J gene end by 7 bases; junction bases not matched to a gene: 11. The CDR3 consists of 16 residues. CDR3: CASSLDRGFLKGTQYF. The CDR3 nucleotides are TGTGCCAGCAGCTTAGACAGGGGGTTCCTCAAAGGGACCCAGTACTTC.

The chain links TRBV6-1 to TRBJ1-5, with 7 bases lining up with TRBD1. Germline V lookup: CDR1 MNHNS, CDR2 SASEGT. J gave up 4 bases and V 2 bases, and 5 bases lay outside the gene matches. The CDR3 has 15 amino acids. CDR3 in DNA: TGTGCCAGCAGTGAATACCGGGACAGAAATCAGCCCCAGCATTTT. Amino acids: CASSEYRDRNQPQHF.

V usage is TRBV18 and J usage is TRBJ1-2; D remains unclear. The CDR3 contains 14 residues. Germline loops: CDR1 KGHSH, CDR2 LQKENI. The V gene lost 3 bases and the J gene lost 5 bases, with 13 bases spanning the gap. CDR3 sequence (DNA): TGTGCCAGCTCACCCCCGCCCGGTCGGTATGGCTACACCTTC. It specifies CASSPPPGRYGYTF.

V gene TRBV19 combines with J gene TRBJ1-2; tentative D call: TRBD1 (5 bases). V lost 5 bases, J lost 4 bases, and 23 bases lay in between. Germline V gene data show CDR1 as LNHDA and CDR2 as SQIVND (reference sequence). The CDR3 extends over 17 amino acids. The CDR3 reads CASSRFGDWDRLYGYTF. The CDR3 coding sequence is TGTGCCAGTAGTCGATTTGGGGACTGGGACCGCCTCTATGGCTACACCTTC.